These T cell receptor beta chains were read from a single sample in a study of post-analysis software for immune sequencing data. TCRdb fed the PCR reads into MiXCR, producing one record per CDR3 protein. Of hundreds of thousands of distinct CDR3 sequences in the sample, 30% were seen once. Sequenced: blood. The receptors were gathered from a girl aged 10-17 years with multiple sclerosis. Each CDR3 is given with its conserved first and last residue. Each record gives: J gene, clone size, V gene, D gene, CDR3 protein, CDR3 DNA. A D gene is named only where the DNA matches it firmly. Clone size is shown for a subset of rows, as once, few, many or a class of expanded clone.

J gene: TRBJ2-7; clone size: .; V gene: TRBV27; D gene: .; CDR3 protein: CASSSSHEQYF; CDR3 DNA: TGTGCCAGCAGTTCCTCGCACGAGCAGTACTTC
J gene: TRBJ1-1; clone size: few; V gene: TRBV15; D gene: TRBD1; CDR3 protein: CATSRDRGTGNTEAFF; CDR3 DNA: TGTGCCACCAGCAGAGATCGCGGGACAGGGAACACTGAAGCTTTCTTT
J gene: TRBJ1-1; clone size: .; V gene: TRBV5-1; D gene: TRBD1; CDR3 protein: CASSLAGQGAVNTEAFF; CDR3 DNA: TGCGCCAGCAGCTTGGCCGGGCAGGGGGCGGTGAACACTGAAGCTTTCTTT
J gene: TRBJ1-1; clone size: .; V gene: TRBV7-2; D gene: .; CDR3 protein: CASSLNRLTFF; CDR3 DNA: TGTGCCAGCAGCTTAAACAGGCTTACTTTCTTT
J gene: TRBJ2-1; clone size: .; V gene: TRBV5-1; D gene: TRBD2; CDR3 protein: CASSPPVGGRIDEQFF; CDR3 DNA: TGCGCCAGCAGCCCCCCGGTTGGCGGGAGGATTGATGAGCAGTTCTTC
J gene: TRBJ2-1; clone size: few; V gene: TRBV7-2; D gene: TRBD1; CDR3 protein: CASSQTGGFEQFF; CDR3 DNA: TGTGCCAGCAGCCAGACAGGGGGGTTTGAGCAGTTCTTC
J gene: TRBJ2-1; clone size: .; V gene: TRBV9; D gene: TRBD2; CDR3 protein: CASSVDSGLAGAEENEQFF; CDR3 DNA: TGTGCCAGCAGCGTAGATTCGGGGCTAGCGGGAGCCGAAGAGAATGAGCAGTTCTTC
J gene: TRBJ1-5; clone size: many; V gene: TRBV27; D gene: .; CDR3 protein: CASSGTSNQPQHF; CDR3 DNA: TGTGCCAGCAGCGGGACTAGCAATCAGCCCCAGCATTTT
J gene: TRBJ2-7; clone size: .; V gene: TRBV18; D gene: .; CDR3 protein: CASSPQGTINEQYF; CDR3 DNA: TGTGCCAGCTCACCGCAGGGGACAATCAATGAGCAGTACTTC
J gene: TRBJ2-7; clone size: many; V gene: TRBV6-5; D gene: .; CDR3 protein: CASSHLSMSPLTYEQYF; CDR3 DNA: TGTGCCAGCAGTCACCTAAGTATGTCGCCGCTTACCTACGAGCAGTACTTC
J gene: TRBJ1-1; clone size: .; V gene: TRBV3-1; D gene: .; CDR3 protein: CASSQYRQMNTEAFF; CDR3 DNA: TGTGCCAGCAGCCAATACCGACAGATGAACACTGAAGCTTTCTTT
J gene: TRBJ2-1; clone size: few; V gene: TRBV29-1; D gene: TRBD1; CDR3 protein: CSVGLRDSSYNEQFF; CDR3 DNA: TGCAGCGTTGGACTCCGGGACAGTTCCTACAATGAGCAGTTCTTC